A selection of T cell receptor beta chains follows, all from one sample in a study of CXCR3-negative and CXCR3-positive naive CD8 T cells. TCRdb re-called the 5' RACE reads, yielding one record per CDR3 amino acid sequence without DNA. The sample's table shows over 4,500 distinct CDR3 sequences. The sequenced sample was naive CXCR3- CD8+ T cells from blood. Source of these receptors: a human donor in good health. Some clones in this sample may be carry-over from other donors' samples. The CDR3 runs from the conserved cysteine through the conserved F or W. The size of a clone is reported for some rows only, either as once, few or many, or as a class for expanded clones.

J gene,clone size,V gene,CDR3 protein
TRBJ2-7,NA,TRBV5-1,CASSLDRDLYEQYF
TRBJ1-1,NA,TRBV29-1,CSGANRVGQGNTEAFF
TRBJ2-3,NA,TRBV20-1,CSARTSGGILDTQYF
TRBJ1-1,NA,TRBV7-2,CASSLGPGRGRTEAFF
TRBJ1-4,NA,TRBV3-1,CASSSLGTGSEKLFF
TRBJ2-7,medium-sized,TRBV5-4,CASSSLDSAHEQYF
TRBJ2-7,medium-sized,TRBV7-9,CASSSKTGTSGLSYEQYF
TRBJ1-1,NA,TRBV5-1,CASSEGQRANTEAFF
TRBJ1-1,NA,TRBV29-1,CSVEGLSNTEAFF
TRBJ2-6,NA,TRBV7-3,CASSLQGNGANVLTF
TRBJ2-3,NA,TRBV9,CASSPGDSTITDTQYF
TRBJ2-1,medium-sized,TRBV20-1,CSAPNRGRGADSGRRVDEQFF
TRBJ1-1,medium-sized,TRBV5-4,CASSQTGEAFF
TRBJ2-1,NA,TRBV29-1,CSAPRVGNEQFF
TRBJ1-2,medium-sized,TRBV15,CATSRDRGPNYGYTF
TRBJ2-1,medium-sized,TRBV29-1,CSVEYRLADEQFF
TRBJ2-7,medium-sized,TRBV7-9,CASSLVGGASYEQYF
TRBJ2-7,NA,TRBV18,CASSPSPGTGFYEQYF
TRBJ2-6,medium-sized,TRBV20-1,CSARVLERGGFSGANVLTF
TRBJ1-5,medium-sized,TRBV5-6,CASSLGREPQPQHF
TRBJ2-7,medium-sized,TRBV5-8,CASSSRQGGYEQYF
TRBJ2-7,NA,TRBV4-3,CASSQGASGTMREQYF
TRBJ2-7,medium-sized,TRBV10-3,CAISEDGNEQYF
TRBJ2-7,NA,TRBV7-9,CASSFNPRTADYEQYF
TRBJ2-7,large,TRBV27,CASSLGEGYEQYF
TRBJ2-7,medium-sized,TRBV5-4,CASSPAGGLAGFPSYEQYF